The 8 T cell receptor beta chains presented below share a single source sample, sequenced in a study of cytomegalovirus exposure and HLA in healthy donors. 60 Vbeta and 13 Jbeta primers were used in PCR. Libraries were prepared by immunoSEQ multiplex PCR; TCRdb keeps only in-frame clonotypes and omits some of them. The sample totals more than 95,000 clones. Specimen: PBMCs. The receptors stem from a man aged 35 to 55 in good health and CMV-seronegative.

The rearrangement uses TRBV5-4 and TRBJ2-7; 9 bases align to TRBD1. V trimming: 0 bases; J trimming: 4 bases; junction bases outside the gene matches: 5. CDR1 is SGHNT and CDR2 is YYREEE in the germline V gene (reference sequence). The CDR3 covers 15 residues. CDR3 in amino acids: CASSLVDRGIYEQYF. CDR3 nucleotides: TGTGCCAGCAGCTTGGTCGACAGGGGGATTTACGAGCAGTACTTC.

This chain uses TRBV27 with TRBJ2-7; 11 bases are shared with TRBD1. The trim removed 3 bases at V and 5 bases at J, leaving 6 bases unmatched. Germline CDR1 reads MNHEY; CDR2 reads SMNVEV (reference sequence). The CDR3 sequence is 15 residues long. The CDR3 protein is CASSFRTGGINEQYF. CDR3 nucleotides: TGTGCCAGCAGTTTTCGGACAGGGGGCATCAACGAGCAGTACTTC.

The genes are TRBV5-4 and TRBJ2-4; the D gene is possibly TRBD1 (6 bases). V dropped 0 bases and J dropped 6 bases, with 13 bases sitting between them. The germline gives CDR1 SGHNT, CDR2 YYREEE (reference sequence). The CDR3 has 15 residues. The CDR3 here is CASSLDRTDLNIQYF. CDR3 DNA sequence: TGTGCCAGCAGCTTGGACCGGACAGACTTAAACATTCAGTACTTC. The variable domain in full, completed from reference TRBV5-4 and TRBJ2-4, reads ETGVTQSPTHLIKTRGQQVTLRCSSQSGHNTVSWYQQALGQGPQFIFQYYREEENGRGNFPPRFSGLQFPNYSSELNVNALELDDSALYLCASSLDRTDLNIQYFGAGTRLSVL.

The chain recombines TRBV6-4 with TRBJ1-6; perhaps TRBD1 as D (6 bases). Trimming cost V 5 bases and J 7 bases, with 15 bases left between them. The germline gives CDR1 MRHNA, CDR2 SNTAGT. The CDR3 spans 15 residues. CDR3 protein: CASSIGTQNNSPLHF. The CDR3 coding sequence is TGTGCCAGCAGTATCGGGACACAGAACAATTCACCCCTCCACTTT.

The chain is built from TRBV28 and TRBJ1-1; D remains ambiguous. The CDR3 totals 14 residues. V was shortened by 6 bases and J by 5 bases, with 16 bases between the two germline ends. The V gene's germline CDR1 is MDHEN and CDR2 SYDVKM. CDR3 amino acids: CASSTPTGGTEAFF. Here the CDR3 DNA reads TGTGCCAGCAGCACCCCCACCGGAGGGACTGAAGCTTTCTTT.

V usage is TRBV30 and J usage is TRBJ1-5, with 7 bases aligning to TRBD1. J gave up 6 bases and V 6 bases, and 8 bases lay outside the gene matches. In germline, CDR1 is GTSNPN, CDR2 SVGIG (reference sequence). This CDR3 region has 13 residues. In DNA, the CDR3 is TGTGCCTGTACAGGGGAGTTTGGTCAGCCCCAGCATTTT. Translation: CACTGEFGQPQHF.

The chain is built from TRBV2 and TRBJ1-5; 7 bases agree with TRBD1. Germline trimming cut 4 bases from V and 5 bases from J; bases unmatched to any gene: 5. Germline V gene lookup returns CDR1 SNHLY and CDR2 FYNNEI. The CDR3 is made up of 14 amino acids. For the CDR3, the DNA is TGTGCCAGCAGTGGACAGGGCGAGGATCAGCCCCAGCATTTT. Translating it yields CASSGQGEDQPQHF.

CDR3 DNA: TGTGCCATCAGTGACAGGGGCCCTTCGGACGAGCAGTACTTC. This encodes CAISDRGPSDEQYF. V gene TRBV10-3 combines with J gene TRBJ2-7; possibly TRBD1 for D (6 bases). This CDR3 spans 14 amino acids. Germline CDR1 reads ENHRY; CDR2 reads SYGVKD. Between the trimmed V and J ends, which lost 3 bases and 5 bases, there was a span of 14 bases.